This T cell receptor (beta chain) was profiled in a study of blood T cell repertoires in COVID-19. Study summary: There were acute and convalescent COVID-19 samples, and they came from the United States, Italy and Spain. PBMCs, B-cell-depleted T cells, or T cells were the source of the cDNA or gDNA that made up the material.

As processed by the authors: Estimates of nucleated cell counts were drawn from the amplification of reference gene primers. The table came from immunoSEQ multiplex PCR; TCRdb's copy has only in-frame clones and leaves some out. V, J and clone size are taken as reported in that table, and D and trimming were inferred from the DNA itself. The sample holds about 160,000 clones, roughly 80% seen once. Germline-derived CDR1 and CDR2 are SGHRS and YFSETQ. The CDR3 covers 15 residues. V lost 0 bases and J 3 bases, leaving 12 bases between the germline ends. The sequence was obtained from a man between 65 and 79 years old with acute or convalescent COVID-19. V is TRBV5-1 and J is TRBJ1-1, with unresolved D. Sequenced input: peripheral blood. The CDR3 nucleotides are TGCGCCAGCAGCTTGGCCTCGGCGGGATACACTGAAGCTTTCTTT. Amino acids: CASSLASAGYTEAFF.